Below, 21 T cell receptor beta chains from the same sample are listed, as sequenced in a study of beta chain features in type 1 diabetes. Expressed TCRB transcripts were sequenced because the entire RNA isolate underwent reverse transcription. Data came from immunoSEQ multiplex PCR; TCRdb stores just in-frame clones and leaves some out. The sample has around 300,000 clones, approximately 8.1% seen once. Sample: central memory CD4+ T cells from blood. These receptors were collected from a woman aged 18-29 years in good health.

This clone was seen only a few times. V and J are TRBV11-3 and TRBJ2-1; TRBD2 aligns across 8 bases. Germline V gene lookup returns CDR1 SGHNT and CDR2 YENEEA. V dropped 3 bases and J dropped 3; count of bases not matched to a gene: 1. This CDR3 spans 14 amino acids. CDR3 in amino acids: CASSLREDYNEQFF. The CDR3 DNA sequence: TGTGCCAGCAGCTTGCGGGAGGACTACAATGAGCAGTTCTTC.

This clone was seen only a few times. The CDR3 region has the DNA TGTGCCTGGAGTGTATCAGCGGGAAGGGTTGAGCAGTTCTTC. As protein: CAWSVSAGRVEQFF. The rearrangement links TRBV30 to TRBJ2-1, with 7 positions matching TRBD2. The V gene's germline CDR1 is GTSNPN and CDR2 SVGIG (reference sequence). The CDR3 is 14 amino acids. Trimming cost V 0 bases and J 9 bases; bases outside gene matches: 8.

The J gene is TRBJ2-1, the V gene TRBV11-2; 11 bases are shared with TRBD2. The CDR3 consists of 18 residues. The V gene's germline CDR1 is SGHAT and CDR2 FQNNGV. The ends lost 5 bases at V and 0 bases at J; junction bases unmatched: 9. Here the CDR3 reads CASSKRTSGRSSYNEQFF. Written as DNA, the CDR3 is TGTGCCAGCAGCAAGAGGACTAGCGGGCGGAGCTCCTACAATGAGCAGTTCTTC.

The rearrangement uses TRBV7-3 and TRBJ2-2, with TRBD2 identical over 8 bases. The CDR3 spans 14 residues. Germline loops: CDR1 SGHTA, CDR2 FQGTGA. V shed 4 bases, J shed 6 bases, and the junction held 4 bases outside the gene matches. This CDR3 reads CASSSLGLAGELFF. The CDR3 DNA follows: TGTGCCAGCAGCTCGCTGGGACTAGCCGGGGAGCTGTTTTTT.

There are a few counts of this clone. This chain links TRBV4-2 with TRBJ2-5; 10 bases map to TRBD1. Looked up from germline, CDR1 is LGHNA and CDR2 is YNFKEQ. J lost 2 bases, V lost 0 bases, and 3 bases had no gene match. This CDR3 spans 16 amino acids. The CDR3 is CASSQDADRGQETQYF. The CDR3 region has the DNA TGTGCCAGCAGCCAAGACGCGGACAGGGGGCAAGAGACCCAGTACTTC.

This clone occurred many times. The chain carries TRBV2 and TRBJ2-1; tentatively, D is TRBD2 (6 bases). This CDR3 region has 14 residues. The germline V and J ends were trimmed by 4 bases and 0 bases, with 7 bases remaining between them. In germline, CDR1 is SNHLY, CDR2 FYNNEI. The CDR3 loop reads CASSVGGSYNEQFF. CDR3 nucleotides: TGTGCCAGCAGTGTGGGGGGCTCCTACAATGAGCAGTTCTTC. The full variable domain, with the rest looked up from reference TRBV2 and TRBJ2-1, is EPEVTQTPSHQVTQMGQEVILRCVPISNHLYFYWYRQILGQKVEFLVSFYNNEISEKSEIFDDQFSVERPDGSNFTLKIRSTKLEDSAMYFCASSVGGSYNEQFFGPGTRLTVL.

As concerns this clone: Within the sample, other DNA sequences also encode this same CDR3. The chain uses TRBV29-1 and TRBJ2-2, with a weak D call TRBD1 (5 bases). V was trimmed by 7 bases and J by 1 base, leaving 7 bases between them. In germline, CDR1 is SQVTM, CDR2 ANQGSEA. The CDR3 has 12 residues. CDR3 nucleotides: TGCAGCGCCGGACAGAACACCGGGGAGCTGTTTTTT. Translating gives CSAGQNTGELFF.

V gene TRBV7-8 combines with J gene TRBJ2-3; tentative D call: TRBD1 (6 bases). V shed 2 bases and J shed 5 bases, with 8 bases lying between them. The CDR3 consists of 13 residues. Germline V gene sequence: CDR1 SGHVS, CDR2 FQNEAQ. CDR3 sequence reads: CASSLQGQDTQYF. The CDR3 DNA is TGTGCCAGCAGCTTACAGGGGCAAGATACGCAGTATTTT.

The CDR3 is CAWSWGFSGELFF. Here the CDR3 DNA reads TGTGCCTGGAGTTGGGGATTTAGCGGGGAGCTGTTTTTT. The chain links TRBV30 to TRBJ2-2; D not resolved. Trimming shortened V by 2 bases and J by 7 bases, and 11 bases separated the two germline ends. Germline CDR1 and CDR2: GTSNPN and SVGIG (reference sequence). CDR3 length equals 13 residues.

This clone was picked up a small number of times. The chain uses TRBV5-1 and TRBJ2-5; D is undetermined. Trimming cost V 4 bases and J 1 base, with 2 bases left between them. Germline lookup yields CDR1 SGHRS and CDR2 YFSETQ. The CDR3 has 11 residues. The CDR3 DNA follows: TGCGCCAGCAGCGCCCAAGAGACCCAGTACTTC. Its translation is CASSAQETQYF.

This clone was seen more than once but under ten times. The chain recombines TRBV29-1 with TRBJ2-6; D unclear. The CDR3 has 9 residues. Per germline, CDR1 SQVTM and CDR2 ANQGSEA. V lost 8 bases to trimming and J lost 12 bases, with 8 bases between them. The CDR3 nucleotides are TGCAGCCACGCCCCCGTCCTGACTTTC. Amino acids: CSHAPVLTF.

The table lists this clone with a few counts. This chain uses TRBV9 with TRBJ2-1; tentative D call: TRBD1 (6 bases). V lost 2 bases to trimming and J lost 5 bases, with 11 bases between them. The V gene's germline CDR1 is SGDLS and CDR2 YYNGEE. This CDR3 contains 14 residues. This CDR3 is CASSVNRDNNEQFF. The CDR3 DNA sequence: TGTGCCAGCAGCGTTAACAGGGACAACAATGAGCAGTTCTTC.

V gene TRBV2 combines with J gene TRBJ2-5; 9 bases line up with TRBD1. The CDR3 has 13 residues. V was pared by 7 bases and J by 7 bases, with 7 bases of the junction left unmatched. Germline CDR1 reads SNHLY; CDR2 reads FYNNEI. The CDR3 DNA reads as TGTGCCAGCACCGACAGGGGGTTCGCGACCCAGTACTTC. Protein product: CASTDRGFATQYF.

V and J are TRBV5-4 and TRBJ2-6, with D tentatively TRBD1 (6 bases). Germline V gene sequence: CDR1 SGHNT, CDR2 YYREEE (reference sequence). V lost 2 bases and J 4 bases, leaving 10 bases between the germline ends. The length of the CDR3 is 15 residues. The CDR3 DNA follows: TGTGCCAGCAGCTTAGGGGGAAGAGGGGCCAACGTCCTGACTTTC. Its protein product is CASSLGGRGANVLTF.

This clone was found a few times. The chain employs TRBV29-1 and TRBJ2-2, with 7 positions matching TRBD2. This CDR3 is 13 amino acids long. From germline, CDR1 is SQVTM and CDR2 ANQGSEA. With 5 bases clipped from V and 7 bases from J, the junction kept 7 bases outside the gene matches. The DNA of the CDR3 is TGCAGCGTTCAGGTTACGGGGGGCGGGGAGCTGTTTTTT. Amino acid sequence: CSVQVTGGGELFF.

Of note for this clone: One junction end does not reproduce the germline sequence, and a read error may be involved. The CDR3 region is CASSLGASGDQPQHF. The CDR3 DNA sequence: TGCGCCAGCAGTTTGGGGGCCAGTGGGGATCAGCCCCAGCATTTT. The chain carries TRBV5-1 and TRBJ1-5; tentatively, D is TRBD1 (6 bases). The CDR3 has 15 amino acids. Germline CDR1 is SGHRS and CDR2 is YFSETQ.

To note about this clone: Other DNA sequences in this sample translate to the same CDR3. The rearrangement joins TRBV10-3 to TRBJ2-3; 9 nucleotides agree with TRBD2. The V segment lost 0 bases and the J segment 0 bases; nucleotides outside the gene matches: 1. The CDR3 is 16 residues long. The germline V gene has CDR1 ENHRY and CDR2 SYGVKD. The CDR3 bases are TGTGCCATCAGTGAGTCGCTAGCGGGAAGCACAGATACGCAGTATTTT. It translates to CAISESLAGSTDTQYF.

Details on this clone: Other DNA sequences within the sample encode an identical CDR3. The genes are TRBV29-1 and TRBJ1-2, with D tentatively TRBD1 (6 bases). CDR1 SQVTM and CDR2 ANQGSEA come from the germline V gene. The length of the CDR3 is 13 residues. With 1 base removed from V and 4 bases from J, the gap between germline ends came to 10 bases. CDR3 residues: CSVEVGAGYGYTF. In DNA, the CDR3 is TGCAGCGTTGAAGTGGGGGCTGGCTATGGCTACACCTTC.

In regard to this clone: One end of the junction does not line up with germline, which may come from a read error. The chain links TRBV6-6 to TRBJ1-5; possible D gene TRBD1, 6 bases. The CDR3 has 15 amino acids. The germline V gene has CDR1 MNHNY and CDR2 SVGAGI (reference sequence). CDR3 nucleotides: TGTGCCATCAGTGAGTCGACACAGGGTGTCCAGCCCCAGCATTTT. This codes for CAISESTQGVQPQHF.

The J gene is TRBJ2-3, the V gene TRBV6-1; 10 bases are shared with TRBD1. Losses at the gene ends were 5 bases for V and 2 bases for J; bases not matched to a gene: 4. The germline gives CDR1 MNHNS, CDR2 SASEGT. CDR3 length: 15 residues. The CDR3 sequence is CASSQDRGYTDTQYF. The CDR3 DNA is TGTGCCAGCAGTCAGGACAGGGGGTACACAGATACGCAGTATTTT.

The sample holds many counts of this clone. The rearrangement links TRBV28 to TRBJ2-3; D is possibly TRBD2 (6 bases). Germline V lookup: CDR1 MDHEN, CDR2 SYDVKM. Trimming removed 1 base from V and 4 bases from J, with 9 bases in between. The CDR3 length is 14 residues. CDR3 amino acids: CASSLFGGADTQYF. Written as DNA, the CDR3 is TGTGCCAGCAGTTTATTCGGGGGAGCAGATACGCAGTATTTT.